Included here is one T cell receptor beta chain sequence, with context. The antigen is unknown. At one end the junction does not follow the germline gene, possibly because of a read error. This sample stems from a study of cytomegalovirus exposure and HLA in healthy donors. Study context: Sequencing of 150 million to 200 million T cells in an earlier analysis found some 100 million unique TCR beta sequences. Among a few hundred genotyped donors, 80% to 90% fell in the Caucasian-associated ancestry cluster. Study-wide results and caveats: Common viral pathogens were later found to be apparently linked to several of the most significant clusters.

The CDR3 is 12 amino acids. Looked up from germline, CDR1 is SEHNR and CDR2 is FQNEAQ (reference sequence). Primers included in the PCR were 60 Vbeta and 13 Jbeta primers. Data came from immunoSEQ multiplex PCR; TCRdb stores just in-frame clones and leaves some out. This sample has roughly 130,000 clones, with over 60% found just once. The sequencing input was PBMCs. This receptor was obtained from a human donor in good health. The chain uses TRBV7-9 and TRBJ2-1; TRBD2 aligns across 9 bases. In nucleotides, the CDR3 is TGTTCCAGCAGCCGCGGGGGGGATGAGCAGTTCTTC. It is translated as CSSSRGGDEQFF. Complete variable domain (other parts from reference TRBV7-9 and TRBJ2-1): DTGVSQNPRHKITKRGQNVTFRCDPISEHNRLYWYRQTLGQGPEFLTYFQNEAQLEKSRLLSDRFSAERPKGSFSTLEIQRTEQGDSAMYLCSSSRGGDEQFFGPGTRLTVL.